This TCR beta chain was recovered during a study of cytomegalovirus exposure and HLA in healthy donors. Whole-study results and caveats: Among immune exposure information, only CMV serostatus was available. HLA allele associations emerged for some 16,000 TCR beta sequences in a later analysis, at 0.05 false discovery rate. A later analysis showed that HLA-associated TCR beta chains had undergone more clonal expansion than equally common others. A reported reduction in N-insertions relative to the roughly 640-donor mean was seen in an Asian-associated ancestry cluster in a later analysis.

CDR3 length: 12 amino acids. In germline, CDR1 is MDHEN, CDR2 SYDVKM. V gave up 1 base and J gave up 10 bases, with 8 bases separating them. The primer mix had 60 Vbeta and 13 Jbeta primers. The assay was immunoSEQ multiplex PCR, and TCRdb's table has in-frame clones only and misses some. The table has more than 85,000 clones, under 80% seen once; the top ten hold approximately 2%. Concerning this clone: Its target is not known.

The sample consisted of PBMCs. This TCR was sampled from a man aged 35 to 55 in good health and CMV-seronegative. This chain uses TRBV28 with TRBJ2-1; D remains unclear. DNA for the CDR3: TGTGCCAGCAGTTTATTGGTACGGGAGCAGTTCTTC. The encoded protein is CASSLLVREQFF.